The source of this T cell receptor beta chain is a study of shared clonotypes between healthy human individuals. Study observations and caveats: In this cohort, only blood was sampled, and tissue repertoires likely differ. Clonotype sharing among donors was expected to depend on sequencing depth.

The unsorted PBMC sample used ten immunoSEQ deep assay plates. Sequencing was performed with immunoSEQ multiplex PCR; in TCRdb, only in-frame clones are kept and a portion is missing. The sample shows roughly 500,000 clones, 70% to 80% of them seen only once. Regarding this clone: The antigen remains undetermined.

The length of the CDR3 is 14 residues. The junction had 6 bases not matched to a gene; V was cut back by 4 bases and J by 10 bases. CDR1 and CDR2 from the germline V gene are SEHNR and FQNEAQ (reference sequence). The TCR was taken from a woman aged 40 to 55 in good health. Some clones in this sample may be carry-over from other donors' samples. Sequenced sample: PBMCs. The chain carries TRBV7-9 and TRBJ2-1; TRBD1 matches at 11 bases. In nucleotides, the CDR3 is TGTGCCAGCAGCTCGGGACAGGGGGTGAGAGAGCAGTTCTTC. Translating gives CASSSGQGVREQFF.